The TCR beta chain under discussion was sequenced for a study of cytotoxic CD8 clonotypes in ibrutinib-treated CLL. Overall study context: Responses comprised 24 partial and 2 complete; at median around 6 years, roughly 14 remained remitted and some twelve progressed. Mean productive templates were about 260,000; mean productive rearrangements were roughly 100,000. General observations from the study: Sampling of sustained-remission and progressing patients occurred at differing times.

A 1 in 200,000 to 1 in 1 million T cell depth was the sequencing target. Sequencing used immunoSEQ multiplex PCR; TCRdb keeps in-frame clones, though not all of them. The sample includes 90,000 to 95,000 clones, 60% to 80% seen only once; the top ten take about 26%. Regarding this clone: The antigen is not known.

The clonotype originates from a human donor with chronic lymphocytic leukemia. The specimen was PBMCs, collected after 24 months of ibrutinib treatment.

CDR3 nucleotide sequence: TGTGCCAGCAGCTACTACGAGCAGTACTTC. Its translation: CASSYYEQYF. V is TRBV28 and J is TRBJ2-7; the D is unclear. V lost 6 bases, J lost 3 bases, and 3 bases lay in between. Germline CDR1 MDHEN, CDR2 SYDVKM. CDR3 length: 10 amino acids.